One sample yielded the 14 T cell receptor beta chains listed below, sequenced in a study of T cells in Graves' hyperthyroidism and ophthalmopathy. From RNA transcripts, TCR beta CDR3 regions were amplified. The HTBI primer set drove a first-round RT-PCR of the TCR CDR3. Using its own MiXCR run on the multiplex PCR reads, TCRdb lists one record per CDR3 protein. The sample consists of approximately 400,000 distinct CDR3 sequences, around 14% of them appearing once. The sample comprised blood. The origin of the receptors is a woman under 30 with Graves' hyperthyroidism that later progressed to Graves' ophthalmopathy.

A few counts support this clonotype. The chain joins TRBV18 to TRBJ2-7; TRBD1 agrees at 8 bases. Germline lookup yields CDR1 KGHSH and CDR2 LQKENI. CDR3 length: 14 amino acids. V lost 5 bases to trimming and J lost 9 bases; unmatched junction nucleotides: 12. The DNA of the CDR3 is TGTGCCAGCTCATCCTCAATGGGACAGGAGGGGCAGTACTTC. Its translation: CASSSSMGQEGQYF.

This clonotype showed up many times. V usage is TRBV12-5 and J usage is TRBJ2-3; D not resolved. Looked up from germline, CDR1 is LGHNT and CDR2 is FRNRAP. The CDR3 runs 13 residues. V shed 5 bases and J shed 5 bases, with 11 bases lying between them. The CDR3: CASGPPVGDTQYF. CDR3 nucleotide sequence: TGTGCTAGTGGTCCACCGGTTGGAGATACGCAGTATTTT. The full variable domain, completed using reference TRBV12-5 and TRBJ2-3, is DARVTQTPRHKVTEMGQEVTMRCQPILGHNTVFWYRQTMMQGLELLAYFRNRAPLDDSGMPKDRFSAEMPDATLATLKIQPSEPRDSAVYFCASGPPVGDTQYFGPGTRLTVL.

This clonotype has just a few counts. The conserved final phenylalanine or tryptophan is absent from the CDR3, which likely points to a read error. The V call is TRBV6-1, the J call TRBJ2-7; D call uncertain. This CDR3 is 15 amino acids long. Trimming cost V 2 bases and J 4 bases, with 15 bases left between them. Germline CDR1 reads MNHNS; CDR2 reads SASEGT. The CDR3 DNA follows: TGTGCCAGCAGTGAACTTGTCGACGGAATTTACGAGCAGTACCTC. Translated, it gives CASSELVDGIYEQYL.

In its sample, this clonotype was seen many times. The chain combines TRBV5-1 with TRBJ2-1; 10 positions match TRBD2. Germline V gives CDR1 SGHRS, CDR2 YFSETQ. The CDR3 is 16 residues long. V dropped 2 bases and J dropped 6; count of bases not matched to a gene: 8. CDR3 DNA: TGCGCCAGCAGCTTTTCCCTGAGCGGGAGGGCCAATGAGCAGTTCTTC. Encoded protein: CASSFSLSGRANEQFF.

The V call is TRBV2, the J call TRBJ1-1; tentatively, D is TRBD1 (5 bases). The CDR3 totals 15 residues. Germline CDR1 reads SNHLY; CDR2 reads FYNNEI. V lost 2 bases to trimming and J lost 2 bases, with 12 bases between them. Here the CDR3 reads CASSELGQGNTEAFF. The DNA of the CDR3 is TGTGCCAGCAGTGAACTAGGGCAGGGAAACACTGAAGCTTTCTTT.

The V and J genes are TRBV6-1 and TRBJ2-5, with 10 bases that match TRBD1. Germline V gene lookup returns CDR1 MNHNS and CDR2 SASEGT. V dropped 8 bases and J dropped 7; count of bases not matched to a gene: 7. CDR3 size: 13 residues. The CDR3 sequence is CASGQGGYGTQYF. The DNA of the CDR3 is TGTGCCAGCGGACAGGGGGGTTATGGGACCCAGTACTTC.

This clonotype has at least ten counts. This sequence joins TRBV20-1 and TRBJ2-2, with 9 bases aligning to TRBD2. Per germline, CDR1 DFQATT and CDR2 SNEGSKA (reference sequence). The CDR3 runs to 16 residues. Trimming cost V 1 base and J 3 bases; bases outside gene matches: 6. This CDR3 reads CSARVVREGYTGELFF. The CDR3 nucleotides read TGCAGTGCTAGAGTGGTGCGGGAGGGCTACACCGGGGAGCTGTTTTTT.

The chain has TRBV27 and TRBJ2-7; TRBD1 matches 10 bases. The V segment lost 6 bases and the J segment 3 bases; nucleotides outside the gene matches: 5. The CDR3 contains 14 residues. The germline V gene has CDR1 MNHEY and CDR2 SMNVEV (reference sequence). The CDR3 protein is CASRPGQGSYEQYF. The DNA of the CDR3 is TGTGCCAGCAGACCGGGACAGGGGAGCTACGAGCAGTACTTC.

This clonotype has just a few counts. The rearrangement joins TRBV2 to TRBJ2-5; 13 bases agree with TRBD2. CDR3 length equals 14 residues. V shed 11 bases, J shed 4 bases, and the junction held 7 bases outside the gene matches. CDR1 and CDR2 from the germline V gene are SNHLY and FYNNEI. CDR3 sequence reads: CAGKTSGRTETQYF. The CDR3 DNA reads TGTGCCGGCAAGACTAGCGGGAGGACAGAGACCCAGTACTTC.

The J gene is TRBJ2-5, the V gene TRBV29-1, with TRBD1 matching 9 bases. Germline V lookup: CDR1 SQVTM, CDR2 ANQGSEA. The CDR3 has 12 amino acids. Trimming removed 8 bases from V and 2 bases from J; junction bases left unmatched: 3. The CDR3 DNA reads TGCAGCACCGGACAGGGGCAAGAGACCCAGTACTTC. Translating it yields CSTGQGQETQYF.

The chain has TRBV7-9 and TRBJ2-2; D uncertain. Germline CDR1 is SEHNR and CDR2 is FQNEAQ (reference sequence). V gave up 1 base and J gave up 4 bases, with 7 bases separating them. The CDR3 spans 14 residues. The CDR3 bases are TGTGCCAGCAGCTTAGTGCGGATCACCGGGGAGCTGTTTTTT. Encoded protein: CASSLVRITGELFF.

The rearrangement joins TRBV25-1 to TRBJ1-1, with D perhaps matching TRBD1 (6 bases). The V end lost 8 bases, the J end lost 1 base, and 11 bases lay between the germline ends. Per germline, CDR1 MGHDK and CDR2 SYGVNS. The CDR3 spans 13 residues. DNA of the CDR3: TGTGCCAGCCAGGGGCTGGGGAACACTGAAGCTTTCTTT. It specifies CASQGLGNTEAFF.

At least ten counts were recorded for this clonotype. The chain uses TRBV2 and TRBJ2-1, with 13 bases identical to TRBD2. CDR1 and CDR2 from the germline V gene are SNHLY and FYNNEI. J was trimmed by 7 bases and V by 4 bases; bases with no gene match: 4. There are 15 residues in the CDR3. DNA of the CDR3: TGTGCCAGCAGTGGAATGGGACTAGCGGGGAATGAGCAGTTCTTC. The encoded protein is CASSGMGLAGNEQFF.

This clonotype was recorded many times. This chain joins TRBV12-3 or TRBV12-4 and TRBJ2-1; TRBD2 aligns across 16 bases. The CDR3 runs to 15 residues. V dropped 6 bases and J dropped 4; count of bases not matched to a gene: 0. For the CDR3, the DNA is TGTGCCAGCAGGGGACTAGCGGGAGGGTACAATGAGCAGTTCTTC. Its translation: CASRGLAGGYNEQFF.